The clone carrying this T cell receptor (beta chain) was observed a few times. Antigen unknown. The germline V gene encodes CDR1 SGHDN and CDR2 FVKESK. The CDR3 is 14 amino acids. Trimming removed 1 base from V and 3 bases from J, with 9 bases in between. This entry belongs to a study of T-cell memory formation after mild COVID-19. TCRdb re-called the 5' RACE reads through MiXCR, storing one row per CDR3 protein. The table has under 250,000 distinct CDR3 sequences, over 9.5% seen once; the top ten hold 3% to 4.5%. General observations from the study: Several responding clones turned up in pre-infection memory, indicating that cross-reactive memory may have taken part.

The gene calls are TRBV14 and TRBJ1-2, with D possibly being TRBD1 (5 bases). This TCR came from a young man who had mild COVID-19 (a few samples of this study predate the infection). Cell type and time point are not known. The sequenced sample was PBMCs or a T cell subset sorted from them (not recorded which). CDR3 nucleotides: TGTGCCAGCAGCCAAGCGGGGCAGCACTATGGCTACACCTTC. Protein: CASSQAGQHYGYTF.